The 17 T cell receptor beta chains below were found in one sample sequenced in a study of regulatory T cells in long-lasting Graves disease. Time point denoted: newly diagnosed GD, antithyroid drugs for less than 3 months. There was RNA extracted from PBMCs, and the TCR library was made from it. The authors built TCR beta libraries using iRepertoire HTBI primers and Arm-PCR of CDR3 regions. TCRdb used MiXCR to reprocess the multiplex PCR reads, holding one entry per CDR3 protein. The repertoire holds over 300,000 distinct CDR3 sequences, with about 16% as singletons. The sample was peripheral blood mononuclear cells (PBMCs), taken at new diagnosis, from a patient treated with antithyroid drugs. These receptors were taken from a female donor with Graves disease.

The V call is TRBV4-1, the J call TRBJ1-4; the D is unclear. Trimming pared 4 bases from V and 4 bases from J, leaving 16 bases between. In germline, CDR1 is MGHRA, CDR2 YSYEKL. This CDR3 comprises 16 residues. In DNA, the CDR3 is TGCGCCAGCAGCCGCCTGGCAACGGTTTTTAATGAAAAACTGTTTTTT. It specifies CASSRLATVFNEKLFF.

This clonotype has at least ten counts. V usage is TRBV12-3 or TRBV12-4 and J usage is TRBJ2-7; possible D gene TRBD1, 5 bases. The CDR3 extends over 12 amino acids. Trimming cost V 6 bases and J 7 bases, with 13 bases left between them. CDR3 DNA: TGTGCCAGCAGGCTCACAGGCTGGGAGCAGTACTTC. This encodes CASRLTGWEQYF.

This clonotype was seen many times. CDR3 DNA sequence: TGTGCCAGCACCAGACTAGCTATCTCCTACGAGCAGTACTTC. Translated, it gives CASTRLAISYEQYF. V usage is TRBV2 and J usage is TRBJ2-7; 7 nucleotides line up with TRBD2. From germline, CDR1 is SNHLY and CDR2 FYNNEI. The CDR3 has 14 amino acids. V shed 7 bases and J 0 bases; nucleotides not matched to a gene: 6.

This clonotype was recorded at least ten times. The gene calls are TRBV11-2 and TRBJ1-1; a possible D gene is TRBD1 (5 bases). CDR1 and CDR2 (germline): SGHAT, FQNNGV. The germline V and J ends were trimmed by 0 bases and 1 base, with 15 bases remaining between them. This CDR3 is built from 17 residues. Written as DNA, the CDR3 is TGTGCCAGCAGCTTAGATTCAGGGAGGGCGGGGAACACTGAAGCTTTCTTT. Translated: CASSLDSGRAGNTEAFF.

This clonotype was counted between two and nine times. The J gene is TRBJ2-1, the V gene TRBV20-1; TRBD1 agrees at 7 bases. The germline gives CDR1 DFQATT, CDR2 SNEGSKA (reference sequence). After removal of 6 bases from V and 3 bases from J, the junction contained 5 bases not matched to a gene. The CDR3 is made up of 13 amino acids. The CDR3 region is CSADTGVYNEQFF. CDR3 coding DNA: TGCAGTGCAGATACAGGGGTCTACAATGAGCAGTTCTTC.

This clonotype was picked up many times. The chain has TRBV20-1 and TRBJ1-5, with D perhaps matching TRBD1 (5 bases). CDR3 length: 17 amino acids. The V end lost 3 bases, the J end lost 5 bases, and 23 bases lay between the germline ends. The germline gives CDR1 DFQATT, CDR2 SNEGSKA (reference sequence). The CDR3: CSASVTWGDGNDQPQHF. CDR3 bases: TGCAGTGCTAGCGTAACGTGGGGGGATGGCAATGATCAGCCCCAGCATTTT.

CDR3 sequence: CASSHNPGQGINYGYTF. The CDR3 DNA reads TGCGCCAGCAGCCACAACCCGGGACAGGGGATAAACTATGGCTACACCTTC. The rearrangement links TRBV4-1 to TRBJ1-2; 10 nucleotides align to TRBD1. Germline V gene data show CDR1 as MGHRA and CDR2 as YSYEKL. Germline trimming cut 3 bases from V and 2 bases from J; bases unmatched to any gene: 9. The CDR3 sequence is 17 residues long.

The chain employs TRBV9 and TRBJ2-5, with TRBD2 matching over 15 bases. The junction had 6 bases not matched to a gene; V was cut back by 3 bases and J by 0 bases. The CDR3 is 18 amino acids. Germline loops: CDR1 SGDLS, CDR2 YYNGEE. The chain's CDR3 is CASSGRGTSGRYQETQYF. The CDR3 bases are TGTGCCAGCAGCGGCAGGGGGACTAGCGGGAGGTACCAAGAGACCCAGTACTTC.

The sample holds many counts of this clonotype. The chain couples TRBV6-5 to TRBJ1-3, with 7 bases that match TRBD1. Unmatched junction bases numbered 2, after V lost 2 bases and J lost 4 bases. CDR3 length equals 14 residues. Germline-derived CDR1 and CDR2 are MNHEY and SVGAGI. The chain's CDR3 is CASSYRGLGNTIYF. CDR3 nucleotides: TGTGCCAGCAGTTACAGGGGGCTAGGAAACACCATATATTTT.

In this sample, this clonotype turned up a few times. The chain uses TRBV28 and TRBJ1-1; no clear D gene. V was pared by 3 bases and J by 5 bases, with 10 bases between. The CDR3 has 13 residues. Germline V CDR1 and CDR2: MDHEN, SYDVKM. In nucleotides, the CDR3 is TGTGCCAGCAGTTTTGAATTCCGGACTGAAGCTTTCTTT. It translates to CASSFEFRTEAFF. Looking up the rest from reference TRBV28 and TRBJ1-1 gives the full variable domain: DVKVTQSSRYLVKRTGEKVFLECVQDMDHENMFWYRQDPGLGLRLIYFSYDVKMKEKGDIPEGYSVSREKKERFSLILESASTNQTSMYLCASSFEFRTEAFFGQGTRLTVV.

This clonotype occurred many times. The chain recombines TRBV10-3 with TRBJ2-7; the match to TRBD1 covers 9 bases. Germline V lookup: CDR1 ENHRY, CDR2 SYGVKD. J lost 5 bases, V lost 3 bases, and 5 bases had no gene match. There are 14 residues in the CDR3. CDR3 in amino acids: CAISEGTGNNEQYF. In DNA, the CDR3 is TGTGCCATCAGTGAAGGGACAGGGAATAACGAGCAGTACTTC.

This clonotype has a count of ten or more. Mismatch with germline at one junction end may stem from a read error. The CDR3 region is CSARGPGQGPTNYGYTF. The CDR3 DNA reads as TGCAGTGCCAGAGGCCCGGGACAGGGGCCAACTAACTATGGCTACACCTTC. This chain joins TRBV20-1 and TRBJ1-2, with 10 bases matching TRBD1. Per the germline V gene, CDR1 is DFQATT and CDR2 is SNEGSKA (reference sequence). This CDR3 comprises 17 residues.

Turning to this clonotype: Given the absence of the conserved phenylalanine or tryptophan at the CDR3 end, a read error is likely. V usage is TRBV4-1 and J usage is TRBJ1-5; a possible D gene is TRBD1 (6 bases). CDR3 length: 15 amino acids. The V end was cut by 2 bases, the J end by 6 bases, with 14 bases between. Germline V lookup: CDR1 MGHRA, CDR2 YSYEKL. The CDR3 DNA is TGCGCCAGCAGCCAATTAGGGGACAATTCTCAGCCCCAGCATTCT. Encoded protein: CASSQLGDNSQPQHS.

The genes are TRBV12-3 or TRBV12-4 and TRBJ2-7, with D unclear. The ends were cut back, 3 bases at V and 0 bases at J, with 12 bases in the middle. The CDR3 runs to 15 residues. The CDR3 region has the DNA TGTGCCAGCAGTTTTGAAGTAGGCCTCTCCTACGAGCAGTACTTC. Its translation is CASSFEVGLSYEQYF.

This chain uses TRBV20-1 with TRBJ1-2; 7 nucleotides line up with TRBD1. The V gene's germline CDR1 is DFQATT and CDR2 SNEGSKA (reference sequence). The CDR3 has 16 amino acids. J was trimmed by 8 bases and V by 5 bases; bases with no gene match: 20. CDR3 sequence (DNA): TGCAGTGCTCCCCAGGGAGGGGGCGCAGGGTCGAGGGGCTACACCTTC. Translating gives CSAPQGGGAGSRGYTF.

In its sample, this clonotype was seen many times. The chain couples TRBV7-3 to TRBJ2-3; 7 bases are shared with TRBD2. This CDR3 spans 16 amino acids. The J segment lost 0 bases and the V segment lost 2 bases, leaving 5 bases of the junction unmatched. Germline lookup yields CDR1 SGHTA and CDR2 FQGTGA. Here the CDR3 reads CASSLSGRPSTDTQYF. The CDR3 bases are TGTGCCAGCAGCTTATCCGGGAGGCCCAGCACAGATACGCAGTATTTT.

This chain connects TRBV27 to TRBJ1-3; perhaps TRBD1 as D (5 bases). With 1 base removed from V and 2 bases from J, the gap between germline ends came to 12 bases. The CDR3 is 16 amino acids. Germline CDR1 and CDR2: MNHEY and SMNVEV (reference sequence). The CDR3: CASSLYGTGAGNTIYF. The CDR3 DNA is TGTGCCAGCAGTTTATACGGCACAGGAGCTGGAAACACCATATATTTT.